The source of this TCR beta chain is a study of blood T cell repertoires in COVID-19. Whole-study context: Acute and convalescent COVID-19 specimens originated in the United States, Italy and Spain.

The germline CDR1 and CDR2 sequences are KGHDR and SFDVKD. V lost 4 bases, J lost 2 bases, and 5 bases lay in between. There are 13 residues in the CDR3. As handled by the study authors: Using reference gene primer amplification, nucleated cell counts were estimated. TCRdb's table, derived via immunoSEQ multiplex PCR, lists solely in-frame clones and lacks some. V, J and clone size are taken as reported in that table, and D and trimming were inferred from the DNA itself. This sample has 150,000 or so clones, with about 80% found just once. This receptor was taken from a man in his forties or fifties who had recovered from COVID-19. Sequenced: PBMCs or T cells enriched from blood (not recorded which). The chain recombines TRBV24-1 with TRBJ1-3; D gene ambiguous. CDR3 amino acids: CATSESAGNTIYF. CDR3 in DNA: TGTGCCACCAGTGAGAGCGCTGGAAACACCATATATTTT.